The 32 T cell receptor beta chains in this list originate from one sample, sequenced in a study of cytomegalovirus exposure and HLA in healthy donors. TCRdb keeps only in-frame clones here, not all; method: immunoSEQ multiplex PCR. The table lists 110,000 to 150,000 clones, 75% to 90% of them singletons. The material sequenced was PBMCs. These receptors came from a woman younger than 45 in good health and CMV-seropositive.

The rearrangement links TRBV2 to TRBJ2-2, with no clear D. V was cut by 7 bases and J by 5 bases, with 5 bases left in between. The CDR3 is 11 residues long. From germline, CDR1 is SNHLY and CDR2 FYNNEI. In nucleotides, the CDR3 is TGTGCCAGCAAGAGGACCGGGGAGCTGTTTTTT. Amino acids: CASKRTGELFF.

The V gene is TRBV6-5, the J gene TRBJ1-2; 7 bases line up with TRBD1. With 0 bases clipped from V and 4 bases from J, the junction kept 5 bases outside the gene matches. The CDR3 extends over 15 amino acids. Germline V gene sequence: CDR1 MNHEY, CDR2 SVGAGI. CDR3 nucleotides: TGTGCCAGCAGTTACTCGACAGGGAAAGGCTATGGCTACACCTTC. Translating it yields CASSYSTGKGYGYTF.

The rearrangement links TRBV2 to TRBJ1-2; TRBD1 aligns across 11 bases. This CDR3 is built from 15 residues. CDR1 SNHLY and CDR2 FYNNEI come from the germline V gene. The J segment lost 2 bases and the V segment lost 10 bases, leaving 9 bases of the junction unmatched. CDR3 sequence reads: CATAGTGGINYGYTF. The CDR3, as DNA: TGTGCCACAGCCGGGACAGGGGGTATCAACTATGGCTACACCTTC.

The chain joins TRBV6-1 to TRBJ2-3, with 7 bases that match TRBD2. The CDR3 has 17 amino acids. Trimming at V came to 2 bases and at J to 3 bases, leaving 11 bases not matched to a gene. The germline gives CDR1 MNHNS, CDR2 SASEGT. The CDR3 loop is CASSEWLGRGVTDTQYF. The CDR3 region has the DNA TGTGCCAGCAGTGAATGGTTGGGCCGGGGGGTAACAGATACGCAGTATTTT.

CDR3 sequence reads: CASSLLYTGGEQYF. In DNA form, the CDR3 reads TGCGCCAGCAGCTTACTATATACAGGGGGCGAGCAGTACTTC. J is TRBJ2-7 and V is TRBV5-1; TRBD1 agrees at 8 bases. Trimming removed 2 bases from V and 6 bases from J; junction bases left unmatched: 7. The CDR3 length is 14 residues. The germline V gene has CDR1 SGHRS and CDR2 YFSETQ.

The chain employs TRBV5-4 and TRBJ2-3, with D tentatively TRBD2 (5 bases). V was clipped by 3 bases and J by 5 bases, with 10 bases between them. CDR3 length: 13 amino acids. Germline loops: CDR1 SGHNT, CDR2 YYREEE (reference sequence). In DNA form, the CDR3 reads TGTGCCAGCAGCTGGAGGACTGGAGATACGCAGTATTTT. It specifies CASSWRTGDTQYF.

In its sample, this clone was seen a few times. The chain joins TRBV30 to TRBJ1-1; maybe TRBD1 (5 bases). CDR1 and CDR2 (germline): GTSNPN, SVGIG (reference sequence). The V end was cut by 7 bases, the J end by 12 bases, with 12 bases between. This CDR3 comprises 9 residues. CDR3 in DNA: TGTGCCTCCCCGGGGGGGTCTTTCTTT. Amino acid sequence: CASPGGSFF.

Only one count was recorded for this clone. V and J are TRBV6-6 and TRBJ1-1, with a weak D call TRBD1 (6 bases). The CDR3 extends over 14 amino acids. V was pared by 7 bases and J by 5 bases, with 17 bases between. The germline V gene has CDR1 MNHNY and CDR2 SVGAGI (reference sequence). The CDR3 reads CASILGAGETEAFF. CDR3 nucleotides: TGTGCCAGCATTCTTGGGGCAGGGGAGACTGAAGCTTTCTTT.

V gene TRBV2 combines with J gene TRBJ2-7; 7 bases are shared with TRBD1. The germline V gene has CDR1 SNHLY and CDR2 FYNNEI. This CDR3 comprises 13 residues. Losses at the gene ends were 6 bases for V and 5 bases for J; bases not matched to a gene: 7. The CDR3 spells CASRKTGTHEQYF. The CDR3 DNA sequence: TGTGCCAGCAGGAAGACAGGGACCCACGAGCAGTACTTC.

The chain joins TRBV5-1 to TRBJ1-6; 7 nucleotides agree with TRBD1. In germline, CDR1 is SGHRS, CDR2 YFSETQ. After removal of 0 bases from V and 8 bases from J, the junction contained 8 bases not matched to a gene. CDR3 length: 16 residues. The CDR3 nucleotides are TGCGCCAGCAGCTTGGCCGGAACAGGGGATGATTCACCCCTCCACTTT. Translating gives CASSLAGTGDDSPLHF.

The chain is built from TRBV10-2 and TRBJ2-5; 8 nucleotides agree with TRBD2. V lost 6 bases, J lost 4 bases, and 7 bases stayed unmatched. The CDR3 has 14 amino acids. From germline, CDR1 is WSHSY and CDR2 SAAADI. The CDR3 sequence: CASSPGTSVETQYF. CDR3 coding DNA: TGCGCCAGCAGCCCCGGGACTAGTGTAGAGACCCAGTACTTC.

The chain carries TRBV28 and TRBJ1-4; the D gene is possibly TRBD1 (5 bases). The germline V and J ends were trimmed by 10 bases and 3 bases, with 15 bases remaining between them. The germline V gene has CDR1 MDHEN and CDR2 SYDVKM. This CDR3 has 14 amino acids. CDR3 bases: TGTGCCACCATCGACGGGACTGCTAATGAAAAACTGTTTTTT. Its protein is CATIDGTANEKLFF.

This rearrangement joins TRBV6-5 to TRBJ2-7; D call uncertain. V lost 6 bases and J 3 bases, leaving 12 bases between the germline ends. There are 13 residues in the CDR3. The germline CDR1 and CDR2 sequences are MNHEY and SVGAGI. The CDR3 loop reads CASSPPGFYEQYF. The CDR3 DNA reads TGTGCCAGCAGCCCTCCGGGTTTCTACGAGCAGTACTTC.

The chain combines TRBV20-1 with TRBJ2-3; TRBD2 is a possible D gene (6 bases). CDR1 and CDR2 (germline): DFQATT, SNEGSKA (reference sequence). The ends were cut back, 8 bases at V and 0 bases at J, with 6 bases in the middle. This CDR3 has 11 residues. Here the CDR3 reads CSSGSTDTQYF. The CDR3 nucleotides are TGCAGTAGCGGGAGCACAGATACGCAGTATTTT.

The DNA for the CDR3 is TGTGCCAGCAGCCCCGGGACAGGGATCTATGGCTACACCTTC. It specifies CASSPGTGIYGYTF. The rearrangement links TRBV5-4 to TRBJ1-2, with 9 bases aligning to TRBD1. The CDR3 covers 14 residues. Germline V CDR1 and CDR2: SGHNT, YYREEE (reference sequence). The V and J ends lost 4 bases and 4 bases, in that order; junction bases with no gene match: 5.

The gene calls are TRBV15 and TRBJ2-1; tentative D call: TRBD2 (6 bases). The CDR3 has 14 residues. The V end lost 5 bases, the J end lost 5 bases, and 13 bases lay between the germline ends. Germline V gives CDR1 LNHNV, CDR2 YYDKDF (reference sequence). The CDR3 loop is CATSASSDHNEQFF. The DNA for the CDR3 is TGTGCCACCAGCGCATCTAGCGACCACAATGAGCAGTTCTTC.

The genes are TRBV5-1 and TRBJ2-5, with 9 bases aligning to TRBD2. CDR1 and CDR2 from the germline V gene are SGHRS and YFSETQ. With 0 bases clipped from V and 5 bases from J, the junction kept 11 bases outside the gene matches. This CDR3 comprises 17 residues. CDR3 amino acids: CASSLGPLAGREETQYF. CDR3 in DNA: TGCGCCAGCAGCTTGGGCCCCCTAGCGGGAAGGGAGGAGACCCAGTACTTC.

The J gene is TRBJ2-7, the V gene TRBV7-6; TRBD2 might be the D (7 bases). V lost 6 bases to trimming and J lost 7 bases, with 22 bases between them. Germline CDR1 reads SGHVS; CDR2 reads FNYEAQ. This CDR3 comprises 15 residues. Here the CDR3 reads CASSPGGGRLMEQYF. The CDR3 bases are TGTGCCAGCAGTCCCGGGGGCGGGAGACTGATGGAGCAGTACTTC.

The chain joins TRBV6-1 to TRBJ2-1, with TRBD2 matching 13 bases. The CDR3 is 15 residues long. The junction had 3 bases not matched to a gene; V was cut back by 5 bases and J by 5 bases. Germline V CDR1 and CDR2: MNHNS, SASEGT. Here the CDR3 reads CASSKGLAGNNEQFF. The CDR3 bases are TGTGCCAGCAGTAAGGGACTAGCGGGAAACAATGAGCAGTTCTTC.

The CDR3 spells CASSFPSGSYNEQFF. The DNA for the CDR3 is TGCGCCAGCAGCTTCCCTAGCGGGAGCTACAATGAGCAGTTCTTC. The genes are TRBV5-1 and TRBJ2-1; 10 bases agree with TRBD2. CDR3 length equals 15 residues. Trimming took 2 bases from V and 3 from J; bases not matched to a gene: 2. Germline CDR1 is SGHRS and CDR2 is YFSETQ.

The sample holds one count of this clone. This chain links TRBV19 with TRBJ1-4; TRBD1 might be the D (6 bases). The ends were cut back, 7 bases at V and 0 bases at J, with 21 bases in the middle. From germline, CDR1 is LNHDA and CDR2 SQIVND (reference sequence). The length of the CDR3 is 18 residues. The CDR3 DNA reads as TGTGCCAGTACCCAAACAGGGTTTTATAGTTCAACTAATGAAAAACTGTTTTTT. Translation: CASTQTGFYSSTNEKLFF.

V and J are TRBV28 and TRBJ2-3; D ambiguous. CDR3 size: 16 residues. V was cut by 2 bases and J by 1 base, with 13 bases left in between. CDR1 and CDR2 from the germline V gene are MDHEN and SYDVKM. CDR3 region: CASSLGHHSGTDTQYF. In nucleotides, the CDR3 is TGTGCCAGCAGTTTAGGTCACCACTCCGGCACAGATACGCAGTATTTT.

The CDR3 nucleotides read TGTGCCAGTAGTGGTCAACTGAGCTTTTATGGCTACACCTTC. It codes for CASSGQLSFYGYTF. This chain connects TRBV19 to TRBJ1-2; unclear D gene. Germline V CDR1 and CDR2: LNHDA, SQIVND (reference sequence). The CDR3 runs to 14 residues. V was clipped by 5 bases and J by 5 bases, with 15 bases between them.

The chain has TRBV28 and TRBJ1-4; a weak D match, TRBD1 (6 bases). Between the trimmed V and J ends, which lost 1 base and 4 bases, there was a span of 13 bases. This CDR3 has 16 residues. Germline CDR1 MDHEN, CDR2 SYDVKM. The CDR3 nucleotides read TGTGCCAGCAGTTTATTGGGGGCGGGCAGTAATGAAAAACTGTTTTTT. It specifies CASSLLGAGSNEKLFF.

The chain is built from TRBV5-4 and TRBJ2-1; no reliable D call. CDR3 length equals 13 residues. The ends were cut back, 0 bases at V and 4 bases at J, with 5 bases in the middle. The V gene's germline CDR1 is SGHNT and CDR2 YYREEE (reference sequence). For the CDR3, the DNA is TGTGCCAGCAGCTTGGTATATTACAATGAGCAGTTCTTC. This sequence encodes CASSLVYYNEQFF.

This clone was seen just once. The chain is built from TRBV19 and TRBJ2-2; D perhaps matches TRBD1 (5 bases). The V end lost 1 base, the J end lost 5 bases, and 14 bases lay between the germline ends. This CDR3 region has 16 residues. CDR1 and CDR2 from the germline V gene are LNHDA and SQIVND (reference sequence). The CDR3 DNA reads TGTGCCAGTAGTATAGCGTCAGGACAACGAACCGGGGAGCTGTTTTTT. Its protein product is CASSIASGQRTGELFF.

The V call is TRBV6-1, the J call TRBJ2-3, with a tentative D call TRBD2 (6 bases). CDR1 MNHNS and CDR2 SASEGT come from the germline V gene. This CDR3 contains 16 residues. V was clipped by 2 bases and J by 3 bases, with 15 bases between them. For the CDR3, the DNA is TGTGCCAGCAGTGAAACCCACTGGGGGACTACAGATACGCAGTATTTT. Translation: CASSETHWGTTDTQYF.

This chain links TRBV5-1 with TRBJ2-3; D may be TRBD2 (6 bases). Between the trimmed V and J ends, which lost 0 bases and 4 bases, there was a span of 12 bases. In germline, CDR1 is SGHRS, CDR2 YFSETQ. The CDR3 spans 15 residues. This CDR3 reads CASSLDGSRADTQYF. The CDR3 nucleotides are TGCGCCAGCAGCTTGGACGGGAGTAGAGCAGATACGCAGTATTTT.

The chain joins TRBV6-6 to TRBJ1-1; possibly TRBD1 for D (6 bases). The V gene's germline CDR1 is MNHNY and CDR2 SVGAGI (reference sequence). This CDR3 is 14 amino acids long. Trimming removed 6 bases from V and 2 bases from J, with 13 bases in between. The CDR3 coding sequence is TGTGCCAGCAGGGACAGCCGTGGCAACACTGAAGCTTTCTTT. It codes for CASRDSRGNTEAFF.

This clone was picked up one time. The chain links TRBV5-1 to TRBJ2-5; 9 bases fit TRBD2. The trim removed 7 bases at V and 5 bases at J, leaving 12 bases unmatched. CDR3 length: 15 residues. The germline CDR1 and CDR2 sequences are SGHRS and YFSETQ. The CDR3 is CASGLRPSGDETQYF. DNA for the CDR3: TGCGCCAGCGGGCTCAGGCCTAGCGGGGATGAGACCCAGTACTTC.

The rearrangement joins TRBV10-2 to TRBJ1-3; D not certain. The germline V and J ends were trimmed by 7 bases and 4 bases, with 14 bases remaining between them. CDR1 and CDR2 from the germline V gene are WSHSY and SAAADI. The CDR3 is made up of 14 amino acids. This CDR3 reads CASKSSTGGNTIYF. CDR3 nucleotides: TGCGCCAGCAAATCATCCACGGGGGGAAACACCATATATTTT.

The chain joins TRBV11-2 to TRBJ2-1; TRBD2 matches at 9 bases. V lost 7 bases, J lost 2 bases, and 15 bases stayed unmatched. Germline V CDR1 and CDR2: SGHAT, FQNNGV. This CDR3 is built from 18 residues. CDR3 in amino acids: CASTPLAGPSGTYNEQFF. CDR3 in DNA: TGTGCCAGCACCCCACTAGCGGGCCCCTCCGGGACCTACAATGAGCAGTTCTTC. Full variable domain (rest looked up from reference TRBV11-2 and TRBJ2-1): EAGVAQSPRYKIIEKRQSVAFWCNPISGHATLYWYQQILGQGPKLLIQFQNNGVVDDSQLPKDRFSAERLKGVDSTLKIQPAKLEDSAVYLCASTPLAGPSGTYNEQFFGPGTRLTVL.